A selection of T cell receptor beta chains follows, all from one sample in a study of T-cell memory formation after mild COVID-19. TCRdb fed the 5' RACE reads into MiXCR, producing one record per CDR3 protein. The profile covers about 130,000 distinct CDR3 sequences, with roughly 6% appearing a single time and around 2% taken by the ten largest. The source material was PBMCs or a T cell subset sorted from them (not recorded which). The receptor source for this set is an adult woman who had mild COVID-19 (a few samples of this study predate the infection). Cell type and time point are not known. The CDR3 runs from the conserved cysteine through the conserved F or W. The order of the fields is D gene, J gene, clone size, V gene, CDR3 protein, CDR3 DNA. D genes are given only for firm matches. A clone size is listed for some rows: how often the clone was seen (once, few, many), or a class if it is expanded.

d_gene: TRBD2
j_gene: TRBJ2-7
abundance: medium-sized
v_gene: TRBV5-1
CDR3aa: CASSLGGTSAHYEQYF
CDR3nt: TGCGCCAGCAGCTTGGGGGGGACTAGCGCCCACTACGAGCAGTACTTC

d_gene: TRBD1
j_gene: TRBJ2-5
abundance: few
v_gene: TRBV5-1
CDR3aa: CASSRPGQGAAETQYF
CDR3nt: TGCGCCAGCAGCCGGCCGGGACAGGGGGCCGCAGAGACCCAGTACTTC

d_gene: TRBD2
j_gene: TRBJ2-3
abundance: -
v_gene: TRBV7-8
CDR3aa: CASSPRLAGGKGTDTQYF
CDR3nt: TGTGCCAGCAGCCCCCGGCTAGCGGGAGGAAAAGGCACAGATACGCAGTATTTT

d_gene: TRBD2
j_gene: TRBJ2-3
abundance: -
v_gene: TRBV9
CDR3aa: CASSSGGIGLGTQYF
CDR3nt: TGTGCCAGCAGCTCCGGGGGGATCGGCCTCGGTACGCAGTATTTT

d_gene: -
j_gene: TRBJ2-1
abundance: -
v_gene: TRBV6-2/TRBV6-3
CDR3aa: CASRRTTTEQFF
CDR3nt: TGTGCCAGCAGGAGGACGACCACTGAGCAGTTCTTC

d_gene: -
j_gene: TRBJ2-2
abundance: few
v_gene: TRBV7-3
CDR3aa: CASSPRRSAGELFF
CDR3nt: TGTGCCAGCAGCCCCCGAAGGAGCGCCGGGGAGCTGTTTTTT

d_gene: TRBD1
j_gene: TRBJ1-5
abundance: few
v_gene: TRBV6-2/TRBV6-3
CDR3aa: CASSYSMGQGARGQPQHF
CDR3nt: TGTGCCAGCAGTTACTCGATGGGACAGGGGGCTCGAGGGCAGCCCCAGCATTTT

d_gene: -
j_gene: TRBJ2-2
abundance: many
v_gene: TRBV4-2
CDR3aa: CASSRRLSTQGNTGELFF
CDR3nt: TGTGCCAGCAGCCGGAGACTATCCACACAGGGGAACACCGGGGAGCTGTTTTTT

d_gene: -
j_gene: TRBJ2-3
abundance: few
v_gene: TRBV29-1
CDR3aa: CSALAGTDTQYF
CDR3nt: TGCAGCGCCTTAGCGGGCACAGATACGCAGTATTTT

d_gene: TRBD1
j_gene: TRBJ2-7
abundance: many
v_gene: TRBV7-6
CDR3aa: CASSLFGQGDLYEQYF
CDR3nt: TGTGCCAGCAGCTTATTCGGACAGGGTGACCTCTACGAGCAGTACTTC

d_gene: -
j_gene: TRBJ1-2
abundance: few
v_gene: TRBV24-1
CDR3aa: CATSDPGGQGYGYTF
CDR3nt: TGTGCCACCAGTGATCCCGGCGGGCAAGGCTATGGCTACACCTTC

d_gene: TRBD1
j_gene: TRBJ2-3
abundance: many
v_gene: TRBV12-3/TRBV12-4
CDR3aa: CASSTRTGRTDTQYF
CDR3nt: TGTGCCAGCAGCACAAGGACAGGGAGGACAGATACGCAGTATTTT

d_gene: TRBD2
j_gene: TRBJ2-7
abundance: many
v_gene: TRBV20-1
CDR3aa: CSARGGGGNPRVSEQYF
CDR3nt: TGCAGTGCTAGAGGGGGCGGGGGAAATCCGCGGGTCTCCGAGCAGTACTTC

d_gene: TRBD1
j_gene: TRBJ1-3
abundance: -
v_gene: TRBV28
CDR3aa: CASSFQGAFPRNTIYF
CDR3nt: TGTGCCAGCAGTTTTCAGGGGGCGTTCCCTAGGAACACCATATATTTT

d_gene: TRBD1
j_gene: TRBJ2-7
abundance: many
v_gene: TRBV12-3/TRBV12-4
CDR3aa: CASSLTGQGSNEQYF
CDR3nt: TGTGCCAGCAGTCTTACGGGACAGGGGTCTAACGAGCAGTACTTC

d_gene: -
j_gene: TRBJ1-2
abundance: -
v_gene: TRBV24-1
CDR3aa: CATSDTDLYGYTF
CDR3nt: TGTGCCACCAGTGATACAGACCTCTATGGCTACACCTTC

d_gene: -
j_gene: TRBJ2-7
abundance: -
v_gene: TRBV4-1
CDR3aa: CASSQEHGVSEQYF
CDR3nt: TGCGCCAGCAGCCAAGAGCACGGCGTCAGCGAGCAGTACTTC

d_gene: -
j_gene: TRBJ2-1
abundance: many
v_gene: TRBV12-3/TRBV12-4
CDR3aa: CASSFEGGNEQFF
CDR3nt: TGTGCCAGCAGTTTTGAGGGGGGCAATGAGCAGTTCTTC

d_gene: TRBD1
j_gene: TRBJ1-1
abundance: -
v_gene: TRBV12-3/TRBV12-4
CDR3aa: CASRGTGGRSEAFF
CDR3nt: TGTGCCAGCAGGGGGACAGGGGGTCGGTCTGAAGCTTTCTTT

d_gene: TRBD2
j_gene: TRBJ2-2
abundance: once
v_gene: TRBV3-1
CDR3aa: CASSQDMGGTGELIF
CDR3nt: TGTGCCAGCAGCCAAGATATGGGGGGGACCGGGGAGCTGATTTTT

d_gene: -
j_gene: TRBJ2-4
abundance: -
v_gene: TRBV6-5
CDR3aa: CASSSGLQVKNIQYF
CDR3nt: TGTGCCAGCAGTTCTGGTCTTCAGGTCAAAAACATTCAGTACTTC

d_gene: -
j_gene: TRBJ2-1
abundance: many
v_gene: TRBV12-3/TRBV12-4
CDR3aa: CASSLGRGEWNEQFF
CDR3nt: TGTGCCAGCAGTTTAGGCAGGGGAGAGTGGAATGAGCAGTTCTTC

d_gene: TRBD2
j_gene: TRBJ2-3
abundance: -
v_gene: TRBV5-4
CDR3aa: CASSSPGLETDTQYF
CDR3nt: TGTGCCAGCTCATCCCCGGGACTAGAAACAGATACGCAGTATTTT

d_gene: -
j_gene: TRBJ2-7
abundance: many
v_gene: TRBV5-1
CDR3aa: CASSFSPGLNLEQYF
CDR3nt: TGCGCCAGCAGCTTTTCTCCAGGGTTAAACTTAGAGCAGTACTTC

d_gene: -
j_gene: TRBJ2-7
abundance: few
v_gene: TRBV5-6
CDR3aa: CASRKIAAYEQYF
CDR3nt: TGTGCCAGCAGGAAGATTGCCGCCTACGAGCAGTACTTC

d_gene: TRBD1
j_gene: TRBJ2-3
abundance: -
v_gene: TRBV18
CDR3aa: CASSPRRDSRTDTQYF
CDR3nt: TGTGCCAGCTCACCACGCCGGGACAGCCGCACAGATACGCAGTATTTT

d_gene: TRBD2
j_gene: TRBJ2-3
abundance: many
v_gene: TRBV6-5
CDR3aa: CASSPSTSGWTTDTQYF
CDR3nt: TGTGCCAGCAGTCCATCGACTAGCGGGTGGACCACAGATACGCAGTATTTT

d_gene: -
j_gene: TRBJ2-1
abundance: -
v_gene: TRBV5-1
CDR3aa: CASSLSGDITNEQFF
CDR3nt: TGCGCCAGCAGCTTGTCTGGGGATATTACAAATGAGCAGTTCTTC

d_gene: -
j_gene: TRBJ2-7
abundance: many
v_gene: TRBV3-1
CDR3aa: CASSQGTVRDEQYF
CDR3nt: TGTGCCAGCAGCCAAGGGACCGTGAGGGACGAGCAGTACTTC

d_gene: TRBD2
j_gene: TRBJ2-5
abundance: many
v_gene: TRBV7-8
CDR3aa: CGSGRFGETQYF
CDR3nt: TGTGGGAGCGGGAGGTTTGGGGAGACCCAGTACTTC

d_gene: TRBD2
j_gene: TRBJ2-3
abundance: many
v_gene: TRBV7-3
CDR3aa: CASSPGTSGITDTQYF
CDR3nt: TGTGCCAGCAGCCCAGGGACTAGCGGGATTACAGATACGCAGTATTTT

d_gene: TRBD2
j_gene: TRBJ2-5
abundance: -
v_gene: TRBV5-1
CDR3aa: CASSLAGTSGKETQYF
CDR3nt: TGCGCCAGCAGCTTGGCCGGGACTAGCGGAAAAGAGACCCAGTACTTC

d_gene: -
j_gene: TRBJ1-6
abundance: few
v_gene: TRBV7-9
CDR3aa: CASSPRGESNSPLHF
CDR3nt: TGTGCCAGCAGCCCCAGGGGCGAATCTAATTCACCCCTCCACTTT

d_gene: TRBD2
j_gene: TRBJ2-3
abundance: -
v_gene: TRBV4-1
CDR3aa: CASSPSGVFSDTQYF
CDR3nt: TGCGCCAGCAGCCCTAGCGGGGTCTTTTCGGATACGCAGTATTTT

d_gene: TRBD2
j_gene: TRBJ2-5
abundance: many
v_gene: TRBV5-1
CDR3aa: CASSFGLAGGKETQYF
CDR3nt: TGCGCCAGCAGCTTCGGACTAGCGGGAGGTAAAGAGACCCAGTACTTC

d_gene: TRBD1
j_gene: TRBJ1-1
abundance: -
v_gene: TRBV5-6
CDR3aa: CASSFKGAVGRDTEAFF
CDR3nt: TGTGCCAGCAGCTTTAAGGGGGCTGTCGGGCGAGACACTGAAGCTTTCTTT

d_gene: TRBD2
j_gene: TRBJ2-2
abundance: few
v_gene: TRBV11-2
CDR3aa: CASSKGLAGNTGELFF
CDR3nt: TGTGCCAGCAGCAAGGGACTAGCGGGGAACACCGGGGAGCTGTTTTTT

d_gene: TRBD2
j_gene: TRBJ2-5
abundance: -
v_gene: TRBV18
CDR3aa: CASSAGRKTGTSFRETQYF
CDR3nt: TGTGCCAGCTCAGCAGGACGCAAAACCGGGACTAGCTTTCGAGAGACCCAGTACTTC

d_gene: TRBD1
j_gene: TRBJ2-3
abundance: -
v_gene: TRBV7-8
CDR3aa: CASSPTQGGTDTQYF
CDR3nt: TGTGCCAGCAGCCCGACTCAGGGGGGCACAGATACGCAGTATTTT

d_gene: -
j_gene: TRBJ1-2
abundance: -
v_gene: TRBV27
CDR3aa: CASSLGGQYRYTF
CDR3nt: TGTGCCAGCAGTTTGGGAGGACAGTATCGCTACACCTTC

d_gene: TRBD1
j_gene: TRBJ1-2
abundance: many
v_gene: TRBV29-1
CDR3aa: CSVEAGTGAGGLGYTF
CDR3nt: TGCAGCGTGGAAGCCGGGACAGGGGCCGGAGGGTTGGGCTACACCTTC

d_gene: TRBD2
j_gene: TRBJ2-3
abundance: many
v_gene: TRBV6-1
CDR3aa: CASKKRETSTDTQYF
CDR3nt: TGTGCCAGCAAAAAGCGGGAAACTAGCACAGATACGCAGTATTTT

d_gene: -
j_gene: TRBJ2-1
abundance: many
v_gene: TRBV29-1
CDR3aa: CSVTGLRDEQFF
CDR3nt: TGCAGCGTTACAGGGCTCCGGGATGAGCAGTTCTTC

d_gene: -
j_gene: TRBJ1-4
abundance: -
v_gene: TRBV7-8
CDR3aa: CASSSGLRGEKLFF
CDR3nt: TGTGCCAGCAGCTCGGGCCTCAGGGGTGAAAAACTGTTTTTT

d_gene: -
j_gene: TRBJ2-1
abundance: -
v_gene: TRBV6-1
CDR3aa: CASSRAFF
CDR3nt: TGTGCCAGCAGTAGGGCGTTCTTC